This T cell receptor beta chain emerged from a study of sequential checkpoint blockade in melanoma. The CDR3 totals 16 residues. The germline CDR1 and CDR2 sequences are MDHEN and SYDVKM. Only a few counts were recorded for this clone. Using immunoSEQ multiplex PCR, the repertoire was profiled, and TCRdb retains in-frame clones only, with some absent. This table holds more than 10,000 clones, around 80% found once. Treatment specified: randomized to nivolumab then ipilimumab (arm A) or the reverse (arm B). Patients had received no earlier DNA-damaging chemotherapy. The rearrangement uses TRBV28 and TRBJ2-5, with 9 bases that match TRBD2. The J call may be incorrect, as the DNA end agrees better with TRBJ2-7. The clonotype originates from a human donor with melanoma. Sequencing was performed on CD8+ T cells sorted from blood (inferred from file names), taken from a patient given nivolumab and ipilimumab in sequence. This chain's CDR3 is CASSYGGRAHFYEQYF. CDR3 DNA sequence: TGTGCCAGCAGTTATGGCGGGAGGGCCCACTTCTACGAGCAGTACTTC.